This T cell receptor beta chain is from a study of CD8 T cells in ankylosing spondylitis. This clonotype was seen only a few times. TCRdb fed the 5' RACE reads into MiXCR, producing one record per CDR3 protein. The data show around 100,000 distinct CDR3 sequences, 24% seen once. The CDR3 covers 14 residues. In germline, CDR1 is KGHSH, CDR2 LQKENI. The J segment lost 7 bases and the V segment lost 6 bases, leaving 9 bases of the junction unmatched. The chain is built from TRBV18 and TRBJ2-7, with 10 bases lining up with TRBD1. The specimen sequenced was synovial fluid, either unsorted or a sorted T cell fraction (not recorded which). This TCR derives from a male donor with ankylosing spondylitis. The DNA of the CDR3 is TGTGCCAGCTCTATGACAGGGGGCTTGGGGGAGCAGTACTTC. Translating gives CASSMTGGLGEQYF. Filled out from reference TRBV18 and TRBJ2-7, the complete variable domain reads NAGVMQNPRHLVRRRGQEARLRCSPMKGHSHVYWYRQLPEEGLKFMVYLQKENIIDESGMPKERFSAEFPKEGPSILRIQQVVRGDSAAYFCASSMTGGLGEQYFGPGTRLTVT.